The present T cell receptor (beta chain) was sequenced within a study of Ad26.COV2.S vaccination and SARS-CoV-2 variants. V was cut by 5 bases and J by 5 bases, with 13 bases left in between. The CDR3 is 14 amino acids. Germline CDR1 SGHAT, CDR2 FQNNGV. Study results and limitations: Non-spike TCR breadth did not differ much between vaccine and placebo recipients.

Documented treatment: over 15 received Ad26.COV2.S at low or high dose, single or two shots; 5 received placebo; per-sample allocation not given. Collection of the samples took place on day 63 after the first injection of vaccine or placebo. About this clone itself: The antigen is undetermined.

Only in-frame clones appear in the TCRdb table, and some are missing; sequencing was by immunoSEQ multiplex PCR. The table shows 410,000 or so clones, with roughly 90% occurring only once. This TCR was sampled from a person between 18 and 60 years old who received the Ad26.COV2.S COVID-19 vaccine or a placebo. Sample: peripheral blood, taken in a trial of Ad26.COV2.S vaccine versus placebo. This chain joins TRBV11-2 and TRBJ2-1; tentatively, D is TRBD2 (7 bases). CDR3 sequence reads: CASSRGGVDNEQFF. In DNA, the CDR3 is TGTGCCAGCAGCAGGGGGGGCGTTGACAATGAGCAGTTCTTC.